This TCR beta chain was documented in a study of CD8 T cells in ankylosing spondylitis. V was clipped by 1 base and J by 2 bases, with 11 bases between them. CDR3 size: 15 residues. From germline, CDR1 is LNHNV and CDR2 YYDKDF (reference sequence). Quantitative 5'-RACE with molecular barcodes generated TCR beta libraries. TCRdb used MiXCR to reprocess the 5' RACE reads, holding one entry per CDR3 protein. The repertoire includes approximately 190,000 distinct CDR3 sequences, 10% to 15% of them detected once, and more than 9.5% sits in the top ten. The chain recombines TRBV15 with TRBJ2-5, with D possibly being TRBD1 (5 bases). Sequencing input: blood, either unsorted or a sorted T cell fraction (not recorded which). This receptor was taken from a female donor with ankylosing spondylitis or in good health (not recorded which). CDR3 in amino acids: CATSRAPDNQETQYF. CDR3 DNA: TGTGCCACCAGCAGAGCCCCGGACAATCAAGAGACCCAGTACTTC.